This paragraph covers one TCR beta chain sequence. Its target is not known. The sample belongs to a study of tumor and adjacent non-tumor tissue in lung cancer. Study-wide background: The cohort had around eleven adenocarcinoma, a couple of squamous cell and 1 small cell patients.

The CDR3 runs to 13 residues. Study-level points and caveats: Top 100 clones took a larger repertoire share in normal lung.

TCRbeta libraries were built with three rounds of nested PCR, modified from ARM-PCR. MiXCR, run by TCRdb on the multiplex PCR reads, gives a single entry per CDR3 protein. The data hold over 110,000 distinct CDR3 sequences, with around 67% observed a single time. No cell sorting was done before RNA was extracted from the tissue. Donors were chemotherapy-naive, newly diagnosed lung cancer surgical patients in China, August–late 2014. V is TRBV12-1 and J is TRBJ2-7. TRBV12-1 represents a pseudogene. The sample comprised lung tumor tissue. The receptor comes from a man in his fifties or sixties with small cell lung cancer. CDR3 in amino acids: CDSSFKGDYEQYF. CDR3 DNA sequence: TGTGACAGCAGCTTTAAAGGAGACTACGAGCAGTACTTC.